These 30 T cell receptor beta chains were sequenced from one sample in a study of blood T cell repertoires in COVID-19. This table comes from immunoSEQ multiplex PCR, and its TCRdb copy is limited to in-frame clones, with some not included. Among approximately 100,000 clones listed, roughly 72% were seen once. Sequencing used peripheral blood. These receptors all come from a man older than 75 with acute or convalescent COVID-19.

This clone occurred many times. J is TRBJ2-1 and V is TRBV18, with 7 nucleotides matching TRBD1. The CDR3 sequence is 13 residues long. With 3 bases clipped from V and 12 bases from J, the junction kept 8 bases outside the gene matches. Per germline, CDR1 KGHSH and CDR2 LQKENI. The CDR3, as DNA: TGTGCCAGCTCACCGGGACAGACCCTAAGGCAGTTCTTC. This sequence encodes CASSPGQTLRQFF.

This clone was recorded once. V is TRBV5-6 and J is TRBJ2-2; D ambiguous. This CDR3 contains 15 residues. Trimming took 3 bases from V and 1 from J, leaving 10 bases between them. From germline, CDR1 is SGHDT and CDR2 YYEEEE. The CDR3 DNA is TGTGCCAGCAGCTCACCCTACTTGAACACCGGGGAGCTGTTTTTT. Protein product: CASSSPYLNTGELFF. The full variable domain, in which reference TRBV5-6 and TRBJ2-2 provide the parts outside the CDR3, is DAGVTQSPTHLIKTRGQQVTLRCSPKSGHDTVSWYQQALGQGPQFIFQYYEEEERQRGNFPDRFSGHQFPNYSSELNVNALLLGDSALYLCASSSPYLNTGELFFGEGSRLTVL.

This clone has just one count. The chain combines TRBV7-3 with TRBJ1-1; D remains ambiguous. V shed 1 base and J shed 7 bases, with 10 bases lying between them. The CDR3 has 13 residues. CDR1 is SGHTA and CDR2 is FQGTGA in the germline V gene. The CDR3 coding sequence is TGTGCCAGCAGCTTAAAGTCTGCGCGTGAAGCTTTCTTT. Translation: CASSLKSAREAFF.

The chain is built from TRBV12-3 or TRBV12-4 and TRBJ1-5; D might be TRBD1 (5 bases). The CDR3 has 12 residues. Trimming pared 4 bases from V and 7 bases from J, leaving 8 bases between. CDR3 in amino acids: CASSWGPQPQHF. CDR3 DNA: TGTGCCAGCAGTTGGGGCCCACAGCCCCAGCATTTT.

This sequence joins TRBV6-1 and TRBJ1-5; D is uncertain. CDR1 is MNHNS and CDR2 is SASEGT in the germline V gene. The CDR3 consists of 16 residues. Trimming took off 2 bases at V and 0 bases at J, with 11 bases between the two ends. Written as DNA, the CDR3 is TGTGCCAGCAGTGAATTGGGGAGTTATAGCAATCAGCCCCAGCATTTT. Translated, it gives CASSELGSYSNQPQHF.

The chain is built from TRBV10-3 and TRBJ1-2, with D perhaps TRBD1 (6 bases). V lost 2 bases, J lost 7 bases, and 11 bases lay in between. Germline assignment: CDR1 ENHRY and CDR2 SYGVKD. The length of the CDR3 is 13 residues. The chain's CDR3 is CAISETNRAGYTF. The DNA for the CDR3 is TGTGCCATCAGTGAGACCAACAGGGCTGGCTACACCTTC.

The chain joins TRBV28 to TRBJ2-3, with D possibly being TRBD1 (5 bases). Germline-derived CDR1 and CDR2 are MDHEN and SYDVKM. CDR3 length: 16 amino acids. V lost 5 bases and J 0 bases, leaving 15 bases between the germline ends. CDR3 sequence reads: CASSLAGRASTDTQYF. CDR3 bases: TGTGCCAGCAGTCTCGCCGGCAGGGCTAGCACAGATACGCAGTATTTT. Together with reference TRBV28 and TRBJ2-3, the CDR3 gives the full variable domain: DVKVTQSSRYLVKRTGEKVFLECVQDMDHENMFWYRQDPGLGLRLIYFSYDVKMKEKGDIPEGYSVSREKKERFSLILESASTNQTSMYLCASSLAGRASTDTQYFGPGTRLTVL.

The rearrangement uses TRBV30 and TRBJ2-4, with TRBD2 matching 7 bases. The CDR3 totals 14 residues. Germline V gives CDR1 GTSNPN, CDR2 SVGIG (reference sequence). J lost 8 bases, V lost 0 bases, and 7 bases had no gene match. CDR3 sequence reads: CAWSVGRGYDIQYF. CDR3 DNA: TGTGCCTGGAGTGTGGGGAGGGGCTACGACATTCAGTACTTC.

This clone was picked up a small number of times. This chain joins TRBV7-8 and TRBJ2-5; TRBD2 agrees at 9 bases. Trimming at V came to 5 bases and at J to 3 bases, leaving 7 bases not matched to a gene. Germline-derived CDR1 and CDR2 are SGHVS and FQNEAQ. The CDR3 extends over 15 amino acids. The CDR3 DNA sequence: TGTGCCAGCAGCACGGAGACTAGCGGAAAAGAGACCCAGTACTTC. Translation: CASSTETSGKETQYF.

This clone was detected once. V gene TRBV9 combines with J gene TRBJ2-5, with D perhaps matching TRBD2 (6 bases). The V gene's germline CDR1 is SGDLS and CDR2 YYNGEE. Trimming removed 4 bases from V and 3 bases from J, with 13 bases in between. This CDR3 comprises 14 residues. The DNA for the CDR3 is TGTGCCAGCAGCAGCTCGGGCGGGAAAGAGACCCAGTACTTC. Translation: CASSSSGGKETQYF.

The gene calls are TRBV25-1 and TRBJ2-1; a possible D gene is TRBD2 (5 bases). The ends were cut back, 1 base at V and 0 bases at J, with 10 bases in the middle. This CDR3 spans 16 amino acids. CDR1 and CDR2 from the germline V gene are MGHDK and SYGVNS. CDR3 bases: TGTGCCAGCAGTGAATCGGGAAGAGGCTCCTACAATGAGCAGTTCTTC. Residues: CASSESGRGSYNEQFF.

The CDR3 DNA reads TGTGCCAGCAGCCGCCTCCCCACCAGTTCACCCCTCCACTTT. Protein: CASSRLPTSSPLHF. The chain has TRBV11-3 and TRBJ1-6; D gene uncertain. The CDR3 totals 14 residues. Germline CDR1 SGHNT, CDR2 YENEEA. V was clipped by 5 bases and J by 9 bases, with 14 bases between them.

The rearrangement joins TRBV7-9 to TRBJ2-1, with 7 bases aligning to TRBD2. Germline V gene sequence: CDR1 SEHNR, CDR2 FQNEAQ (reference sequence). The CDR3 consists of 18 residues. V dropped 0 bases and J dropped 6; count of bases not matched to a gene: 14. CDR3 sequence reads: CASSLAFRGAGVSNEQFF. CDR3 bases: TGTGCCAGCAGCTTAGCTTTTCGTGGGGCGGGAGTAAGCAATGAGCAGTTCTTC.

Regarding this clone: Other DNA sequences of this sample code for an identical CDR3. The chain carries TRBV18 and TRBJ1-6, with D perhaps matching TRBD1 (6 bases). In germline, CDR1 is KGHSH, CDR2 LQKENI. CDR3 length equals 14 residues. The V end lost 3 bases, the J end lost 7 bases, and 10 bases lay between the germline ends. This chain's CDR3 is CASSPGRGNSPLHF. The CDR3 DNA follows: TGTGCCAGCTCACCGGGGAGGGGGAATTCACCCCTCCACTTT.

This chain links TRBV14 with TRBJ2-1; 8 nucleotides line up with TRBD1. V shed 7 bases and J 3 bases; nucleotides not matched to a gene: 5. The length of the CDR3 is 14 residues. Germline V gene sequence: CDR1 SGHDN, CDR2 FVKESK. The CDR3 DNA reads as TGTGCCAGCACCGGGACAGGACTCTACAATGAGCAGTTCTTC. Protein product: CASTGTGLYNEQFF.

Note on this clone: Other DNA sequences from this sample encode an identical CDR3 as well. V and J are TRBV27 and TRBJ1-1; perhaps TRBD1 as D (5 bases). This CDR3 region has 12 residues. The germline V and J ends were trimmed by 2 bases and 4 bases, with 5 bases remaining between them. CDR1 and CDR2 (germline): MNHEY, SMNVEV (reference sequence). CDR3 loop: CASSLRGTEAFF. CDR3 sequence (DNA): TGTGCCAGCAGTTTAAGGGGCACTGAAGCTTTCTTT.

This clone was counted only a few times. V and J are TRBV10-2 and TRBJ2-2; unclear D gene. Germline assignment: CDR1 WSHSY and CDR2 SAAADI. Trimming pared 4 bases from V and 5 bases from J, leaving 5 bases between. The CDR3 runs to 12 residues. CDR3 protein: CASSVRTGELFF. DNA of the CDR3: TGCGCCAGCAGTGTTAGAACCGGGGAGCTGTTTTTT.

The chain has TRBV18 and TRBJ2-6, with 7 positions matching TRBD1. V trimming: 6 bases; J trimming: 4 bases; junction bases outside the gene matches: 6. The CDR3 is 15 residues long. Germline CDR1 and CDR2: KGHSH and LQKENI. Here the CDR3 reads CASSRQGAGANVLTF. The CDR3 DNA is TGTGCCAGCTCGAGACAGGGTGCCGGGGCCAACGTCCTGACTTTC.

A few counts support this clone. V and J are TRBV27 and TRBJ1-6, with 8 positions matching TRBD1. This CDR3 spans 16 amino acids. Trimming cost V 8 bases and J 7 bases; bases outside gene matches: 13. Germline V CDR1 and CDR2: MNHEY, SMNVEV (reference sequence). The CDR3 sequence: CASGLKGQERNSPLHF. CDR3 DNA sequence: TGTGCCAGCGGGTTGAAGGGACAGGAGCGGAATTCACCCCTCCACTTT.

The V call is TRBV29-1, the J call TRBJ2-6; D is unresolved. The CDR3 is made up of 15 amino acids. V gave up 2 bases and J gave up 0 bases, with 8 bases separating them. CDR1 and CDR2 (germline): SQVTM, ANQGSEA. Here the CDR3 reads CSVELAVSGANVLTF. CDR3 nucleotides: TGCAGCGTTGAACTCGCGGTCTCTGGGGCCAACGTCCTGACTTTC. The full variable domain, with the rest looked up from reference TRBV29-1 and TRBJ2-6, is SAVISQKPSRDICQRGTSLTIQCQVDSQVTMMFWYRQQPGQSLTLIATANQGSEATYESGFVIDKFPISRPNLTFSTLTVSNMSPEDSSIYLCSVELAVSGANVLTFGAGSRLTVL.

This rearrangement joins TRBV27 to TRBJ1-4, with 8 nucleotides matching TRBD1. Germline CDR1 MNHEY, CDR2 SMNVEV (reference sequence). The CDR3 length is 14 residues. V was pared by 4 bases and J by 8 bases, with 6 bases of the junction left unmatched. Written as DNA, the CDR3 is TGTGCCAGCAGTTCAACAGGGGGATGGGAAAAACTGTTTTTT. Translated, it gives CASSSTGGWEKLFF.

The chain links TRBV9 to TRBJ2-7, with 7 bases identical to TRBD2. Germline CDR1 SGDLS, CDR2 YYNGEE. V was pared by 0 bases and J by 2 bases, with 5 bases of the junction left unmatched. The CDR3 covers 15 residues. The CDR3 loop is CASSVGGTTAYEQYF. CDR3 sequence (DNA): TGTGCCAGCAGCGTAGGTGGGACTACCGCCTACGAGCAGTACTTC.

The CDR3 bases are TGTGCCAGCAGCGCTACTAGCGGGATCGCCGGGGAGCTGTTTTTT. This sequence encodes CASSATSGIAGELFF. The chain has TRBV7-2 and TRBJ2-2; TRBD2 matches 10 bases. CDR3 size: 15 residues. With V trimmed by 5 bases and J by 6 bases, 6 bases remained unmatched. Germline CDR1 is SGHTA and CDR2 is FQGNSA.

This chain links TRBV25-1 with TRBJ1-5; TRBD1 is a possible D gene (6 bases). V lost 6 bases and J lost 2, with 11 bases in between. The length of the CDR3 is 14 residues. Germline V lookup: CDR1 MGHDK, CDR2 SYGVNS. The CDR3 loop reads CASRKNRGNQPQHF. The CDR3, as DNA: TGTGCCAGCAGGAAAAACAGGGGCAATCAGCCCCAGCATTTT.

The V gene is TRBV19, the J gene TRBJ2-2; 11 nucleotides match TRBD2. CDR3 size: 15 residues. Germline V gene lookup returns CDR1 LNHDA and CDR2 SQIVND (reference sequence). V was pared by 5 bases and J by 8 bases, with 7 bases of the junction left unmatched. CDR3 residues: CASSPWTSGRGELFF. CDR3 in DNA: TGTGCCAGTAGTCCCTGGACTAGCGGGCGAGGGGAGCTGTTTTTT.

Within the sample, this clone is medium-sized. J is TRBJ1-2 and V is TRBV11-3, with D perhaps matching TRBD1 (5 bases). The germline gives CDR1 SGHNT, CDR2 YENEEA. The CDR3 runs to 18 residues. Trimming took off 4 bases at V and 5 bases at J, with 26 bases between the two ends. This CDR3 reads CASSSLLNGKGKGYGYTF. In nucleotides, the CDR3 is TGTGCCAGCAGCTCTTTATTGAACGGCAAGGGGAAAGGGTATGGCTACACCTTC. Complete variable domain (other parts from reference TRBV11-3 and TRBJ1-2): EAGVVQSPRYKIIEKKQPVAFWCNPISGHNTLYWYLQNLGQGPELLIRYENEEAVDDSQLPKDRFSAERLKGVDSTLKIQPAELGDSAVYLCASSSLLNGKGKGYGYTFGSGTRLTVV.

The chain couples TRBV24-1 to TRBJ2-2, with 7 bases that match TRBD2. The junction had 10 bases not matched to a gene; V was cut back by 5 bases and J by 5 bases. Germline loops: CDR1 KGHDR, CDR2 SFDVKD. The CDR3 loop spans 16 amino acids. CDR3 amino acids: CATSAGGGGRTGELFF. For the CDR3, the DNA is TGTGCCACCAGTGCAGGCGGGGGAGGTCGAACCGGGGAGCTGTTTTTT.

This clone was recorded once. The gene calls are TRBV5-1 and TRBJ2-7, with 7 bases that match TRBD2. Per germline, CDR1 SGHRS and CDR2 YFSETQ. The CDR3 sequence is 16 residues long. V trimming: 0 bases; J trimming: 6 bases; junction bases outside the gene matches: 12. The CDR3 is CASSLGLASIATEQYF. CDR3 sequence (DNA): TGCGCCAGCAGCTTGGGACTAGCTAGTATAGCGACCGAGCAGTACTTC.

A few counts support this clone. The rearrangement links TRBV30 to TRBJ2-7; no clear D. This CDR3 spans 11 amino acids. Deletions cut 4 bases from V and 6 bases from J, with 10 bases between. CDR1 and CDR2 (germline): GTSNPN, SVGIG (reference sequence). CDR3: CAWKKNSEQYF. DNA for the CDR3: TGTGCCTGGAAGAAGAACAGCGAGCAGTACTTC.

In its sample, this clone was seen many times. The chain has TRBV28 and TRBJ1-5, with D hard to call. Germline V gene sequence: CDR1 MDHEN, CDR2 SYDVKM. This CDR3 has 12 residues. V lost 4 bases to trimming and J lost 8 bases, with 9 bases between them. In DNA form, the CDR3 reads TGTGCCAGCAGTTATCCCGGGAAGCCCCAGCATTTT. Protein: CASSYPGKPQHF.